This entry lists 2 T cell receptor beta chains sequenced from one sample in a study of blood T cell repertoires in COVID-19. Sequenced by immunoSEQ multiplex PCR; TCRdb stores in-frame clones only, minus some. This repertoire shows around 270,000 clones, around nine tenths found once; its top ten account for roughly 5.1%. The sequenced material came from peripheral blood. These receptors came from a man aged 40-49 years with acute or convalescent COVID-19.

The rearrangement joins TRBV7-8 to TRBJ2-3; a possible D gene is TRBD2 (6 bases). Per the germline V gene, CDR1 is SGHVS and CDR2 is FQNEAQ. V was trimmed by 3 bases and J by 0 bases, leaving 7 bases between them. The CDR3 consists of 14 residues. The CDR3 is CASSFGTSTDTQYF. For the CDR3, the DNA is TGTGCCAGCAGCTTTGGGACTAGCACAGATACGCAGTATTTT.

J is TRBJ1-2 and V is TRBV10-2; TRBD1 aligns across 8 bases. The CDR3 spans 13 residues. Germline-derived CDR1 and CDR2 are WSHSY and SAAADI. The V gene end was trimmed by 7 bases and the J gene end by 6 bases; junction bases not matched to a gene: 7. The CDR3 coding sequence is TGCGCCAGCAAAGAGACAGGGGTTCATGGCTACACCTTC. As protein: CASKETGVHGYTF.